These 15 T cell receptor beta chains originate from one sample sequenced in a study of T cell responses to AZD1222 COVID-19 vaccine. Using immunoSEQ multiplex PCR, the repertoire was profiled, and TCRdb retains in-frame clones only, with some absent. This sample has around 140,000 clones, with roughly 93% found just once. This specimen consisted of peripheral blood, obtained on day 0 of AZD1222 vaccination. These TCRs come from an adult in good health.

J is TRBJ2-7 and V is TRBV3-1 (or the pseudogene TRBV3-2), with TRBD1 as a possible D gene (6 bases). This CDR3 contains 15 residues. V was cut by 0 bases and J by 6 bases, with 15 bases left in between. The germline V gene has CDR1 LGHDT and CDR2 YNNKEL (reference sequence). Written as DNA, the CDR3 is TGTGCCAGCAGCCAAGATCCAGGGGCAGAGGGCGAGCAGTACTTC. This encodes CASSQDPGAEGEQYF.

The rearrangement links TRBV27 to TRBJ2-1; D is unclear. CDR3 length equals 13 residues. Germline V gene lookup returns CDR1 MNHEY and CDR2 SMNVEV (reference sequence). Trimming took off 3 bases at V and 6 bases at J, with 9 bases between the two ends. CDR3 coding DNA: TGTGCCAGCAGTTTGTTCATGGGCAATGAGCAGTTCTTC. As protein: CASSLFMGNEQFF.

This clone has a single count. The genes are TRBV15 and TRBJ2-1, with unresolved D. This CDR3 is 14 amino acids long. V lost 1 base and J lost 4, with 8 bases in between. The germline gives CDR1 LNHNV, CDR2 YYDKDF (reference sequence). CDR3 sequence (DNA): TGTGCCACCAGCAGAGCAGTGAATTACAATGAGCAGTTCTTC. This encodes CATSRAVNYNEQFF.

The rearrangement uses TRBV27 and TRBJ2-7; possibly TRBD1 or TRBD2 for D (5 bases each). The V gene's germline CDR1 is MNHEY and CDR2 SMNVEV (reference sequence). The CDR3 extends over 14 amino acids. The V end was cut by 2 bases, the J end by 0 bases, with 8 bases between. Here the CDR3 reads CASSLAGASYEQYF. CDR3 DNA sequence: TGTGCCAGCAGTTTAGCCGGGGCCTCCTACGAGCAGTACTTC.

The chain combines TRBV7-2 with TRBJ2-3; possibly TRBD1 or TRBD2 for D (6 bases each). This CDR3 is built from 17 residues. Germline V gene sequence: CDR1 SGHTA, CDR2 FQGNSA. Trimming took 0 bases from V and 2 from J, leaving 15 bases between them. CDR3 protein: CASSLAGGGVITDTQYF. For the CDR3, the DNA is TGTGCCAGCAGCTTAGCAGGAGGGGGAGTTATCACAGATACGCAGTATTTT.

The chain links TRBV6-5 to TRBJ1-5; no reliable D call. The CDR3 has 12 amino acids. Germline V lookup: CDR1 MNHEY, CDR2 SVGAGI. V was shortened by 6 bases and J by 5 bases, with 8 bases between the two germline ends. The chain's CDR3 is CASRSRDQPQHF. CDR3 nucleotides: TGTGCCAGCAGATCCAGAGATCAGCCCCAGCATTTT.

The V gene is TRBV30, the J gene TRBJ1-1, with D uncertain. Deletions cut 1 base from V and 1 base from J, with 4 bases between. CDR1 and CDR2 from the germline V gene are GTSNPN and SVGIG (reference sequence). CDR3 size: 12 residues. CDR3 residues: CAWSGGNTEAFF. CDR3 sequence (DNA): TGTGCCTGGAGTGGGGGGAACACTGAAGCTTTCTTT.

The V gene is TRBV6-5, the J gene TRBJ1-5; unclear D gene. The CDR3 has 13 residues. Germline assignment: CDR1 MNHEY and CDR2 SVGAGI. V lost 9 bases, J lost 0 bases, and 9 bases lay in between. The CDR3 protein is CASSSNSNQPQHF. The DNA of the CDR3 is TGTGCCAGTTCGAGCAATAGCAATCAGCCCCAGCATTTT.

This rearrangement joins TRBV2 to TRBJ2-1; D ambiguous. This CDR3 has 15 amino acids. The V gene lost 3 bases and the J gene lost 6 bases, with 15 bases spanning the gap. Germline-derived CDR1 and CDR2 are SNHLY and FYNNEI. CDR3 sequence (DNA): TGTGCCAGCAGTGAGGGCCCTATGGGGTTCAATGAGCAGTTCTTC. As protein: CASSEGPMGFNEQFF. Full variable domain (rest looked up from reference TRBV2 and TRBJ2-1): EPEVTQTPSHQVTQMGQEVILRCVPISNHLYFYWYRQILGQKVEFLVSFYNNEISEKSEIFDDQFSVERPDGSNFTLKIRSTKLEDSAMYFCASSEGPMGFNEQFFGPGTRLTVL.

This chain uses TRBV27 with TRBJ2-2, with TRBD2 identical over 10 bases. Germline loops: CDR1 MNHEY, CDR2 SMNVEV (reference sequence). The CDR3 is made up of 17 amino acids. Trimming removed 5 bases from V and 1 base from J; junction bases left unmatched: 7. CDR3 in DNA: TGTGCCAGCAGTCCCCACCGGACTAGCGGGAACACCGGGGAGCTGTTTTTT. It translates to CASSPHRTSGNTGELFF.

The V gene is TRBV19, the J gene TRBJ2-1; D is possibly TRBD1 (6 bases). Germline lookup yields CDR1 LNHDA and CDR2 SQIVND (reference sequence). CDR3 length: 15 amino acids. V was pared by 3 bases and J by 0 bases, with 9 bases between. The CDR3 here is CASSIGQSSYNEQFF. CDR3 in DNA: TGTGCCAGTAGTATCGGACAGAGCTCCTACAATGAGCAGTTCTTC.

The chain uses TRBV4-1 and TRBJ1-3; D might be TRBD1 (6 bases). Germline CDR1 MGHRA, CDR2 YSYEKL. Trimming pared 1 base from V and 0 bases from J, leaving 16 bases between. The CDR3 sequence is 18 residues long. In nucleotides, the CDR3 is TGCGCCAGCAGCCAAGCCCAACAGGGCCCTTTCTCTGGAAACACCATATATTTT. Translated: CASSQAQQGPFSGNTIYF.

The gene calls are TRBV2 and TRBJ1-1; TRBD1 is a possible D gene (6 bases). The V and J ends lost 4 bases and 6 bases respectively, with 12 bases between them. The CDR3 runs to 13 residues. The germline V gene encodes CDR1 SNHLY and CDR2 FYNNEI. CDR3 protein: CASSGPGAPEAFF. CDR3 bases: TGTGCCAGCAGTGGTCCAGGGGCCCCTGAAGCTTTCTTT.

The V call is TRBV5-1, the J call TRBJ2-1, with TRBD2 identical over 12 bases. The germline V gene has CDR1 SGHRS and CDR2 YFSETQ. The CDR3 loop spans 17 amino acids. Trimming cost V 2 bases and J 7 bases; bases outside gene matches: 10. The CDR3 loop is CASSFPLAGGPGNEQFF. CDR3 DNA sequence: TGCGCCAGCAGCTTCCCTCTAGCGGGAGGGCCGGGTAATGAGCAGTTCTTC.

The V and J genes are TRBV6-1 and TRBJ1-2, with 8 bases matching TRBD1. Germline CDR1 is MNHNS and CDR2 is SASEGT. This CDR3 has 15 residues. The V and J ends lost 1 base and 5 bases, in that order; junction bases with no gene match: 6. CDR3 nucleotides: TGTGCCAGCAGTGAAGGAGGACAGGGAGGTTATGGCTACACCTTC. This translates into CASSEGGQGGYGYTF.